This T cell receptor (beta chain) was identified during a study of blood T cell repertoires in COVID-19. Turning to the study itself: The study drew acute and convalescent COVID-19 samples from the United States, Italy and Spain. T cells, B-cell-depleted T cells, or PBMCs provided the cDNA or gDNA that served as material.

The CDR3 consists of 15 residues. The V gene end was trimmed by 3 bases and the J gene end by 5 bases; junction bases not matched to a gene: 4. CDR1 is SGDLS, CDR2 YYNGEE, per germline. As processed by the authors: From reference gene primer amplification, estimates of nucleated cell counts were derived. The data were produced by immunoSEQ multiplex PCR, yet TCRdb's version contains in-frame clones alone and is incomplete. V, J and clone size are taken as reported in that table, and D and trimming were inferred from the DNA itself. The table lists about 21,000 clones, less than 85% of them singletons, with around three fifths in the top ten.

The chain carries TRBV9 and TRBJ1-6; TRBD1 agrees at 8 bases. The clonotype originates from a man aged 80 or over with acute or convalescent COVID-19. Material for sequencing was peripheral blood. This CDR3 reads CASSAGGGDNSPLHF. CDR3 nucleotide sequence: TGTGCCAGCAGCGCAGGGGGCGGCGATAATTCACCCCTCCACTTT.